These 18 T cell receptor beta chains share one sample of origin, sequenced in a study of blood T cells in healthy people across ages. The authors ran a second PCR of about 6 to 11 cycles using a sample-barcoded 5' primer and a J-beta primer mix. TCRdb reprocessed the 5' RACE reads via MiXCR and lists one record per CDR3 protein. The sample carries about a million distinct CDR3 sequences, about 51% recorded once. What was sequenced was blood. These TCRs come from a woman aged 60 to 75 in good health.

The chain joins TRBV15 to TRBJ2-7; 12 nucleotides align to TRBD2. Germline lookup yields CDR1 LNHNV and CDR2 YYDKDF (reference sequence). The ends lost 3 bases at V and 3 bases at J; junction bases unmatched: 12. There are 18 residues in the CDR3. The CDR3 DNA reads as TGTGCCACCAGCAGTAAACCCCCTACTAGCGGGAGGTTCTACGAGCAGTACTTC. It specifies CATSSKPPTSGRFYEQYF.

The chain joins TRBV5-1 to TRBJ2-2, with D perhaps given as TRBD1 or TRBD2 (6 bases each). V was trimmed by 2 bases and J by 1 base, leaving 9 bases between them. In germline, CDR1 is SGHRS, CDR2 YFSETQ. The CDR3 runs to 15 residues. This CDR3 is CASSFGGLNTGELFF. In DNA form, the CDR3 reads TGCGCCAGCAGCTTCGGGGGCCTGAACACCGGGGAGCTGTTTTTT.

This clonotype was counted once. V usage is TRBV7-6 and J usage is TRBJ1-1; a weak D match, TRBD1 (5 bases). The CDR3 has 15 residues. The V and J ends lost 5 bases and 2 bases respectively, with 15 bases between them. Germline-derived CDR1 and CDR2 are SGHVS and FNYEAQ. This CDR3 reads CASSPVSGTNTEAFF. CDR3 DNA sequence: TGTGCCAGCAGCCCAGTGTCCGGGACTAACACTGAAGCTTTCTTT.

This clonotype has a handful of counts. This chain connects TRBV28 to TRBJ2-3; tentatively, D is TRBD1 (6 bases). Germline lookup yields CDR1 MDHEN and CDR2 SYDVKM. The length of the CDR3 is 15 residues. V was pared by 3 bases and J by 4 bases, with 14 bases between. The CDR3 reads CASSLVGGFADTQYF. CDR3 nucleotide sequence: TGTGCCAGCAGTTTGGTAGGGGGTTTTGCAGATACGCAGTATTTT.

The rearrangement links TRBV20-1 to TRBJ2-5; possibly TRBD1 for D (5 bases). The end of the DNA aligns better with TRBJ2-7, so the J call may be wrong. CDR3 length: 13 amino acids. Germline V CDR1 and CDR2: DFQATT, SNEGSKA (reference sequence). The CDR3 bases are TGCAGTGCTAAGACAGCTTGGAGATACGAGCAGTACTTC. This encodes CSAKTAWRYEQYF.

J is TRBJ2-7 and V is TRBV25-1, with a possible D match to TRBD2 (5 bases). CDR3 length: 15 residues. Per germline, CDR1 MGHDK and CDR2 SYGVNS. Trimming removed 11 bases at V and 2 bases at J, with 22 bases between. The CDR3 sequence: CAPDREGRTTYEQYF. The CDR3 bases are TGTGCCCCTGACCGAGAGGGCAGGACCACCTACGAGCAGTACTTC.

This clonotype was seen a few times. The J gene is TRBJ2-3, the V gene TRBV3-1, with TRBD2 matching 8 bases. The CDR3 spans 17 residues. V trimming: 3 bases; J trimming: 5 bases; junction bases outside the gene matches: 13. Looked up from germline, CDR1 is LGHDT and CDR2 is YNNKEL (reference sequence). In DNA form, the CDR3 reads TGTGCCAGCAGCCACCCCTGGGGTAGCGGGATGCGAGATACGCAGTATTTT. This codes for CASSHPWGSGMRDTQYF.

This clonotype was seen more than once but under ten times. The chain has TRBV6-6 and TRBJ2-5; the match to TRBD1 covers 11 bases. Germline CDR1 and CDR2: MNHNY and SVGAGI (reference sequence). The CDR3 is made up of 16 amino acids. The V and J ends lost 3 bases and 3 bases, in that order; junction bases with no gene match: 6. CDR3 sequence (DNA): TGTGCCAGCAGTTATCCCCGGGACAGGGGGAAAGAGACCCAGTACTTC. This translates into CASSYPRDRGKETQYF.

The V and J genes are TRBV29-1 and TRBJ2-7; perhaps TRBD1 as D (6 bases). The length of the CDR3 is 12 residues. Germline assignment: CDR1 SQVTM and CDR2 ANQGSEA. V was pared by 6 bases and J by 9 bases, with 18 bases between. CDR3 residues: CSVSAMGAPQYF. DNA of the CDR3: TGCAGCGTCTCCGCAATGGGGGCGCCGCAGTACTTC.

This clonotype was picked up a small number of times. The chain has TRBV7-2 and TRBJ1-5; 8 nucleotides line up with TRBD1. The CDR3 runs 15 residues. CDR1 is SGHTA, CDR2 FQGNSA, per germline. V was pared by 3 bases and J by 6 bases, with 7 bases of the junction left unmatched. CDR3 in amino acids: CASSLTGVFGQPQHF. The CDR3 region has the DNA TGTGCCAGCAGCTTGACAGGGGTTTTCGGTCAGCCCCAGCATTTT.

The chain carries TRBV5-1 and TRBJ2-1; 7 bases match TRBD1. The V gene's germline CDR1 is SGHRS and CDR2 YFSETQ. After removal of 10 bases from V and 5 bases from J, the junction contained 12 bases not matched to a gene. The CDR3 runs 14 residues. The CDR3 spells CARDSRAGNNEQFF. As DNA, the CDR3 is TGCGCCCGGGACAGCAGGGCCGGGAACAATGAGCAGTTCTTC.

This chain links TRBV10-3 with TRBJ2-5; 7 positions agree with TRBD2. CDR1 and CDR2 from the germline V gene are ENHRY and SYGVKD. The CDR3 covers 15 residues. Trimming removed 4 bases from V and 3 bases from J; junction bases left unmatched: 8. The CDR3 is CAISVSQGGEETQYF. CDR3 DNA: TGTGCCATCAGTGTGTCTCAGGGAGGGGAAGAGACCCAGTACTTC.

CDR3 amino acids: CASSEDLGRTGELFF. As DNA, the CDR3 is TGTGCCAGCAGTGAAGATCTGGGGCGCACCGGGGAGCTGTTTTTT. The genes are TRBV25-1 and TRBJ2-2; D might be TRBD1 (5 bases). This CDR3 has 15 residues. Per germline, CDR1 MGHDK and CDR2 SYGVNS. V shed 2 bases and J shed 4 bases, with 11 bases lying between them.

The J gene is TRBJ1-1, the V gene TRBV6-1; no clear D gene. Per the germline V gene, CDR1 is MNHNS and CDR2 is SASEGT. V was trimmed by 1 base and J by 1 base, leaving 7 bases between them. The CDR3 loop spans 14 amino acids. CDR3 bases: TGTGCCAGCAGTGAAGGACGGACGAACACTGAAGCTTTCTTT. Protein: CASSEGRTNTEAFF.

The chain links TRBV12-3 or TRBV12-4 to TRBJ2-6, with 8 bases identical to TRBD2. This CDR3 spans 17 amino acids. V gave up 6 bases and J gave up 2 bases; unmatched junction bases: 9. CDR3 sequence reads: CASSLRDGRAGANVLTF. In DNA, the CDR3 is TGTGCCAGCAGCCTAAGGGACGGGAGGGCTGGGGCCAACGTCCTGACTTTC.

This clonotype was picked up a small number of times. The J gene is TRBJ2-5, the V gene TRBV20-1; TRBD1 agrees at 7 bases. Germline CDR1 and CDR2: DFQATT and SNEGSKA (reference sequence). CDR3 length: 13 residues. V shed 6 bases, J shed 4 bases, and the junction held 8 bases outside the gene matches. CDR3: CSAPGTERETQYF. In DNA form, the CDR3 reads TGCAGTGCCCCTGGGACAGAGAGAGAGACCCAGTACTTC.

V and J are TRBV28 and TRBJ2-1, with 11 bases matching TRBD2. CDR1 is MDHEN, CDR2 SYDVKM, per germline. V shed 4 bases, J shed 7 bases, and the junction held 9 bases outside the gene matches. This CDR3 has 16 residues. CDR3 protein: CASSYTTSGIRNEQFF. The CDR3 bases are TGTGCCAGCAGTTATACGACTAGCGGGATTAGGAATGAGCAGTTCTTC.

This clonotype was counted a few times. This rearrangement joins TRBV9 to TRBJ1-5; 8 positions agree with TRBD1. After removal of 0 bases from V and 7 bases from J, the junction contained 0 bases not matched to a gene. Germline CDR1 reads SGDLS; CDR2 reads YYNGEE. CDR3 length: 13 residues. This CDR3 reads CASSVGTGQPQHF. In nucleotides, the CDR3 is TGTGCCAGCAGCGTAGGGACAGGGCAGCCCCAGCATTTT.